The T cell receptor beta chain described here comes from a study of T cells in Graves' hyperthyroidism and ophthalmopathy. As concerns this clonotype: What it recognizes is unknown.

Study observations and caveats: The model foresaw ophthalmopathy a median around 6.4 months prior to onset. Blood also showed most of the thyroid clonotypes that were expanded above 0.001.

CDR3 length equals 16 residues. The germline V gene encodes CDR1 MDHEN and CDR2 SYDVKM. V lost 7 bases and J lost 0, with 16 bases in between. Amplification yielded TCR beta CDR3 regions, with RNA transcripts as the source. The study used the HTBI primer set for a first-round RT-PCR of the TCR CDR3. A single record per CDR3 protein comes from TCRdb applying MiXCR to the multiplex PCR reads. The sample shows hundreds of thousands of distinct CDR3 sequences, 20% of them seen only once. This sequence originates from a man aged 35-49 years with Graves' ophthalmopathy. V usage is TRBV28 and J usage is TRBJ2-1; TRBD1 might be the D (7 bases). The source material was blood. CDR3 residues: CASTTDRDFSYNEQFF. Here the CDR3 DNA reads TGTGCCAGCACAACTGACAGGGACTTCTCCTACAATGAGCAGTTCTTC.